The clone carrying this T cell receptor beta chain was seen a few times. The CDR3 contains 13 residues. V was shortened by 4 bases and J by 7 bases, with 11 bases between the two germline ends. Germline lookup yields CDR1 MNHNY and CDR2 SVGAGI (reference sequence). This entry is derived from a study of beta chain features in type 1 diabetes. Expressed TCRB transcripts were sequenced, since all the RNA that had been isolated was reverse transcribed. This table comes from immunoSEQ multiplex PCR, and its TCRdb copy is limited to in-frame clones, with some not included. In the table there are hundreds of thousands of clones, about 15% of which are singletons.

The genes are TRBV6-6 and TRBJ2-1; no firm D call. This clonotype originated in a man younger than 45 in good health. The sample taken for sequencing was central memory CD4+ T cells from blood. CDR3 nucleotides: TGTGCCAGCAGTTCCGGGTCCAAAAATGAGCAGTTCTTC. It codes for CASSSGSKNEQFF.